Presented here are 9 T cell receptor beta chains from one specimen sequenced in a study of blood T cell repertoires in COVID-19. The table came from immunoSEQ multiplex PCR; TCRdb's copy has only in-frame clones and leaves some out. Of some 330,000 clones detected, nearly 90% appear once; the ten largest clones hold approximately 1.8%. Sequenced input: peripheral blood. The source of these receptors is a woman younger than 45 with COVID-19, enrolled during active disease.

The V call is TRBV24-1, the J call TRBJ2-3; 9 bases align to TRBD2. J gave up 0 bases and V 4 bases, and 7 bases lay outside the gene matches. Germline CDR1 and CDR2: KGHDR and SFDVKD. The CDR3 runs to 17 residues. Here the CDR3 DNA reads TGTGCCACCAGTGACTCCGGGACTAGCAGAAGCACAGATACGCAGTATTTT. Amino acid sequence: CATSDSGTSRSTDTQYF.

CDR3 region: CASSSKTGVAYEQYF. The CDR3 nucleotides are TGTGCCAGCAGCTCCAAAACAGGGGTTGCCTACGAGCAGTACTTC. This chain uses TRBV7-8 with TRBJ2-7; 7 bases are a match to TRBD1. With 4 bases clipped from V and 2 bases from J, the junction kept 8 bases outside the gene matches. Germline V gene lookup returns CDR1 SGHVS and CDR2 FQNEAQ. This CDR3 contains 15 residues.

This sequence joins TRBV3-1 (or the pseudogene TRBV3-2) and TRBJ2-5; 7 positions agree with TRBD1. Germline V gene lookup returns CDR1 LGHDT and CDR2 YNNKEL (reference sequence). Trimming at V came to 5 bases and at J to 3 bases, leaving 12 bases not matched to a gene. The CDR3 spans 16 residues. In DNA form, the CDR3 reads TGTGCCAGCAGCTACGGGACAGAAATTCTAAAAGAGACCCAGTACTTC. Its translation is CASSYGTEILKETQYF.

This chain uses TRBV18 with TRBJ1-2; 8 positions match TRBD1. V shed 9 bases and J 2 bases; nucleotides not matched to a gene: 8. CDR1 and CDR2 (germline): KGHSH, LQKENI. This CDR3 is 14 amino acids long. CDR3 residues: CASSGQGVNYGYTF. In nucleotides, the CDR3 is TGTGCCAGTTCAGGACAGGGAGTCAACTATGGCTACACCTTC. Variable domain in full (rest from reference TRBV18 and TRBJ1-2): NAGVMQNPRHLVRRRGQEARLRCSPMKGHSHVYWYRQLPEEGLKFMVYLQKENIIDESGMPKERFSAEFPKEGPSILRIQQVVRGDSAAYFCASSGQGVNYGYTFGSGTRLTVV.

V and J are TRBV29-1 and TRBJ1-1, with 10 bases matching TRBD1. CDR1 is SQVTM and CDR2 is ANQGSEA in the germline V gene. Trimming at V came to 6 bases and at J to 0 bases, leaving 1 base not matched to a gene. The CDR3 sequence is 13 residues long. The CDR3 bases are TGCAGCGTGACAGGGGGCGTGAACACTGAAGCTTTCTTT. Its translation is CSVTGGVNTEAFF. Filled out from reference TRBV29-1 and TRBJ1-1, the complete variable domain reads SAVISQKPSRDICQRGTSLTIQCQVDSQVTMMFWYRQQPGQSLTLIATANQGSEATYESGFVIDKFPISRPNLTFSTLTVSNMSPEDSSIYLCSVTGGVNTEAFFGQGTRLTVV.

The CDR3 DNA is TGTGCCAGCAGCTTAAACCCAGGGAATGGCTACACCTTC. Its translation is CASSLNPGNGYTF. The V and J genes are TRBV7-9 and TRBJ1-2, with D tentatively TRBD1 (5 bases). V was cut by 2 bases and J by 6 bases, with 10 bases left in between. Germline CDR1 is SEHNR and CDR2 is FQNEAQ (reference sequence). The CDR3 is 13 amino acids. The complete variable domain, with remaining parts taken from reference TRBV7-9 and TRBJ1-2, reads DTGVSQNPRHKITKRGQNVTFRCDPISEHNRLYWYRQTLGQGPEFLTYFQNEAQLEKSRLLSDRFSAERPKGSFSTLEIQRTEQGDSAMYLCASSLNPGNGYTFGSGTRLTVV.

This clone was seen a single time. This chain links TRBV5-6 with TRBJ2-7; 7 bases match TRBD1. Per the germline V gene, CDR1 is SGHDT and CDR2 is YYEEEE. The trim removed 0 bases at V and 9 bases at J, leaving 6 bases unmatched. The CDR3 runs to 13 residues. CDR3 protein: CASSLATGVRQYV. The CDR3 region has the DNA TGTGCCAGCAGCTTGGCAACAGGGGTGCGGCAGTACGTC.

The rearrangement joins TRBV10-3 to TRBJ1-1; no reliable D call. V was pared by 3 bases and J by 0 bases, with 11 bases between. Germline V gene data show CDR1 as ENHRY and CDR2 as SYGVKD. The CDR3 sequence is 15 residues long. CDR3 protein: CAISDPGVMNTEAFF. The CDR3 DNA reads TGTGCCATCAGTGACCCAGGTGTAATGAACACTGAAGCTTTCTTT.

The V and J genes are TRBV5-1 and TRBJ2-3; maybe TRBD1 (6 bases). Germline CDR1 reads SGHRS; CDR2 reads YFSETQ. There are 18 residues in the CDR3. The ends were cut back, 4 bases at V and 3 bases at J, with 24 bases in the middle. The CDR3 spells CASSPAQRTWGPTDTQYF. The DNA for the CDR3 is TGCGCCAGCAGCCCTGCCCAACGAACCTGGGGGCCTACAGATACGCAGTATTTT.